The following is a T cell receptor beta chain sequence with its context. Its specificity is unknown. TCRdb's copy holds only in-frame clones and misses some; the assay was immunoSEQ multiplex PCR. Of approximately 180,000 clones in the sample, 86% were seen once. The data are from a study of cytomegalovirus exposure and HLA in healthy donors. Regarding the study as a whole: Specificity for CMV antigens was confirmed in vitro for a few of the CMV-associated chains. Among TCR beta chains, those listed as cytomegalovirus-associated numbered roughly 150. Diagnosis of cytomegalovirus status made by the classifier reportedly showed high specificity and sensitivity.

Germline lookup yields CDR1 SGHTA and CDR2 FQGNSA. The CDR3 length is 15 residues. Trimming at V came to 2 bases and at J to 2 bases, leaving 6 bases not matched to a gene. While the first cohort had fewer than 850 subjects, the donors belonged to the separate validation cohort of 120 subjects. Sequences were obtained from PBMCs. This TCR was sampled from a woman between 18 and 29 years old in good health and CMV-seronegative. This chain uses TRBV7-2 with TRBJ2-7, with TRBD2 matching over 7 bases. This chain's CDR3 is CASSLMREPPYEQYF. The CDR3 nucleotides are TGTGCCAGCAGCTTAATGCGGGAGCCCCCCTACGAGCAGTACTTC.